A selection of T cell receptor beta chains follows, all from one sample in a study of cytomegalovirus exposure and HLA in healthy donors. The table came from immunoSEQ multiplex PCR; TCRdb's copy has only in-frame clones and leaves some out. The data hold around 50,000 clones, with about four fifths observed a single time. The sequencing input was PBMCs. The receptors were gathered from a man aged 40-49 years in good health and CMV-seronegative. The CDR3 runs from the conserved cysteine through the conserved F or W. Each record gives: J gene, V gene, D gene, clone size, CDR3 protein, CDR3 DNA. A D gene is named only where the DNA matches it firmly. Clone sizes are given selectively: once, few, many, or a class where the clone is expanded.

>TRBJ1-1|TRBV2|TRBD1|few
CASSPRGTENTEAFF
TGTGCCAGCAGTCCCAGGGGGACAGAGAACACTGAAGCTTTCTTT
>TRBJ1-4|TRBV11-3|.|.
CASSSGHGREKLFF
TGTGCCAGCAGCTCGGGACACGGGCGCGAAAAACTGTTTTTT
>TRBJ2-1|TRBV10-3|.|few
CAIRPGTVWDEQFF
TGTGCCATCAGACCCGGGACTGTCTGGGATGAGCAGTTCTTC
>TRBJ2-5|TRBV19|.|once
CASSTQQGVETQYF
TGTGCCAGTAGTACACAACAGGGTGTGGAGACCCAGTACTTC
>TRBJ1-4|TRBV19|.|once
CASTVQRTDEKLFF
TGTGCCAGTACCGTGCAGAGGACAGACGAAAAACTGTTTTTT
>TRBJ1-2|TRBV6-1|TRBD1|.
CASSTGAVGYTF
TGTGCCAGCAGCACAGGGGCTGTTGGCTACACCTTC
>TRBJ2-7|TRBV6-5|.|.
CASSRAISYEQYF
TGTGCCAGCAGTCGCGCGATCTCCTACGAGCAGTACTTC
>TRBJ1-1|TRBV1|.|.
CTSSQDSHLVLLDTEAFF
TGCACCAGCAGCCAAGATTCTCACCTTGTACTCTTGGACACTGAAGCTTTCTTT
>TRBJ1-5|TRBV7-7|.|.
CASSQYSYSHQPQHF
TGTGCCAGCAGTCAATATTCATACAGTCATCAGCCCCAGCATTTT
>TRBJ1-3|TRBV29-1|.|once
CSVEVGAGATGNTIYF
TGCAGCGTTGAAGTAGGGGCAGGAGCTACAGGAAACACCATATATTTT
>TRBJ2-5|TRBV7-2|.|.
CASSLGIGAGAETQYF
TGTGCCAGCAGCTTAGGGATTGGGGCGGGGGCTGAGACCCAGTACTTC
>TRBJ2-1|TRBV7-2|.|.
CASSLDSAGQNEQFF
TGTGCCAGCAGCTTAGACAGCGCAGGGCAAAATGAGCAGTTCTTC
>TRBJ1-2|TRBV20-1|TRBD1|.
CRAWTGVGYTF
TGCAGGGCATGGACAGGGGTGGGCTACACCTTC
>TRBJ2-1|TRBV9|TRBD2|.
CASSPTGGSSYNEQFF
TGTGCCAGCAGCCCAACGGGGGGGAGCTCCTACAATGAGCAGTTCTTC
>TRBJ2-3|TRBV11-3|.|once
CASSTLAVATDTQYF
TGTGCCAGCAGCACTTTAGCGGTGGCCACAGATACGCAGTATTTT
>TRBJ2-7|TRBV19|TRBD1|.
CASSTQTGPGGKNEQYF
TGTGCCAGTAGTACTCAAACAGGGCCAGGGGGCAAGAACGAGCAGTACTTC
>TRBJ1-5|TRBV7-9|TRBD1|.
CASSLATGEPQHF
TGTGCCAGCAGCTTAGCGACAGGGGAGCCCCAGCATTTT
>TRBJ1-1|TRBV7-9|.|.
CSSSLALNSMNTEAFF
TGTTCCAGCAGCTTAGCGCTGAACAGCATGAACACTGAAGCTTTCTTT
>TRBJ1-3|TRBV29-1|.|medium-sized
CSVEEDTRNTIYF
TGCAGCGTTGAAGAAGACACAAGAAACACCATATATTTT